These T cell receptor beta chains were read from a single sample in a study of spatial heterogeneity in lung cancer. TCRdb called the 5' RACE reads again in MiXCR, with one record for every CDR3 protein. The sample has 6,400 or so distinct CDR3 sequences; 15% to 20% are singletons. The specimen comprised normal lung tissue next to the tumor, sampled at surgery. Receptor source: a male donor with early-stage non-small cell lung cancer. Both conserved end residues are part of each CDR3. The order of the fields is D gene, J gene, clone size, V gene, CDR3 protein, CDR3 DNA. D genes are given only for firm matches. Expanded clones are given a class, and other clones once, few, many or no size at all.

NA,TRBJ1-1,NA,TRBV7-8,CASSLDVRGPKNTEAFF,TGTGCCAGCAGCTTAGACGTCAGAGGGCCTAAGAACACTGAAGCTTTCTTT
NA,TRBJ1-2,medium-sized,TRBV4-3,CASSPAVGALGYTF,TGCGCCAGCAGCCCAGCCGTGGGGGCATTAGGCTACACCTTC
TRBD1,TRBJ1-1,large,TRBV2,CASSDGGQLNTEAFF,TGTGCCAGCAGTGACGGGGGACAGCTGAACACTGAAGCTTTCTTT
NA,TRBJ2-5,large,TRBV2,CASSGADHLYQETQYF,TGTGCCAGCAGTGGGGCAGACCACTTGTACCAAGAGACCCAGTACTTC
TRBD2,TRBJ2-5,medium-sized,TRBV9,CASSLDGGKTQYF,TGTGCCAGCAGCCTAGACGGGGGGAAGACCCAGTACTTC
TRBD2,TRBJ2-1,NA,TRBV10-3,CAIRTSDSSYNEQFF,TGTGCCATCAGAACTAGCGACAGCTCCTACAATGAGCAGTTCTTC
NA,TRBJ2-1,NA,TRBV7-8,CASSLGPTGRSGNEQFF,TGTGCCAGCAGCTTAGGTCCAACAGGTCGTTCTGGCAATGAGCAGTTCTTC
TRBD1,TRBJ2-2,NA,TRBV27,CASSEGQGSGELFF,TGTGCCAGCAGTGAGGGACAGGGATCCGGGGAGCTGTTTTTT
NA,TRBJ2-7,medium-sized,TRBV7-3,CASSSRDGPYEQYF,TGTGCCAGCAGCTCCCGGGACGGACCCTACGAGCAGTACTTC
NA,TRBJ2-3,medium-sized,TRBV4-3,CASSQDRGSRGDTQYF,TGCGCCAGCAGCCAAGATAGGGGTAGCAGGGGAGATACGCAGTATTTT